Presented here are 19 T cell receptor beta chains from one specimen sequenced in a study of regulatory T cells in long-lasting Graves disease. Time point of the sample: newly diagnosed GD, antithyroid drugs for less than 3 months. RNA from PBMCs was the source of the TCR library. Arm-PCR of CDR3 regions with iRepertoire HTBI primers generated TCR beta libraries. A single record per CDR3 protein comes from TCRdb applying MiXCR to the multiplex PCR reads. This table has over 500,000 distinct CDR3 sequences, 15% to 20% appearing once. These data were also reused for a study on T cells in Graves' hyperthyroidism and ophthalmopathy.

The sequencing here drew on peripheral blood mononuclear cells (PBMCs), taken at new diagnosis, from a patient treated with antithyroid drugs. The receptors derive from a man aged 18 to 29 with Graves disease.

This clonotype has ten or more counts. The chain carries TRBV2 and TRBJ2-2; D uncertain. Germline V lookup: CDR1 SNHLY, CDR2 FYNNEI. The CDR3 loop spans 14 amino acids. Deletions cut 6 bases from V and 2 bases from J, with 10 bases between. The CDR3 DNA sequence: TGTGCCAGCAGGATTGATGTTAACACCGGGGAGCTGTTTTTT. Its translation: CASRIDVNTGELFF.

This clonotype was counted many times. V gene TRBV9 combines with J gene TRBJ2-5; D gene uncertain. The CDR3 has 13 amino acids. The germline CDR1 and CDR2 sequences are SGDLS and YYNGEE. The germline V and J ends were trimmed by 2 bases and 4 bases, with 9 bases remaining between them. The CDR3 loop is CASSVNPGETQYF. Here the CDR3 DNA reads TGTGCCAGCAGCGTGAACCCGGGAGAGACCCAGTACTTC. The whole variable domain, filled in from reference TRBV9 and TRBJ2-5, reads DSGVTQTPKHLITATGQRVTLRCSPRSGDLSVYWYQQSLDQGLQFLIQYYNGEERAKGNILERFSAQQFPDLHSELNLSSLELGDSALYFCASSVNPGETQYFGPGTRLLVL.

In its sample, this clonotype was seen a few times. The chain couples TRBV20-1 to TRBJ2-3; D is undetermined. This CDR3 region has 13 residues. V dropped 3 bases and J dropped 1 base, with 8 bases sitting between them. Germline V lookup: CDR1 DFQATT, CDR2 SNEGSKA (reference sequence). The CDR3 sequence is CSASVGGTDTQYF. DNA for the CDR3: TGCAGTGCTAGCGTAGGAGGCACAGATACGCAGTATTTT.

This clonotype has only a few counts. Sequence at one end of the junction differs from germline and may be a read error. The chain carries TRBV4-1 and TRBJ1-1; no clear D gene. The CDR3 is made up of 13 amino acids. CDR1 is MGHRA and CDR2 is YSYEKL in the germline V gene. The DNA of the CDR3 is TGCGCCAGCAGCCACCCCGGGGAGACCATGGCTCCCTTT. It specifies CASSHPGETMAPF.

This sequence joins TRBV20-1 and TRBJ2-7, with TRBD1 matching over 7 bases. J gave up 0 bases and V 5 bases, and 4 bases lay outside the gene matches. Germline lookup yields CDR1 DFQATT and CDR2 SNEGSKA (reference sequence). This CDR3 region has 13 residues. The CDR3: CSAPRTGSYEQYF. The CDR3 DNA reads TGCAGTGCTCCTAGGACAGGCTCCTACGAGCAGTACTTC.

This chain links TRBV29-1 with TRBJ2-2, with 11 bases aligning to TRBD2. CDR3 length: 17 residues. Germline CDR1 and CDR2: SQVTM and ANQGSEA. V was pared by 5 bases and J by 2 bases, with 10 bases of the junction left unmatched. The CDR3: CSVYGLAGGINTGELFF. The CDR3 DNA reads TGCAGCGTTTATGGGTTAGCGGGAGGGATCAACACCGGGGAGCTGTTTTTT.

This clonotype appeared many times. The rearrangement links TRBV28 to TRBJ2-5, with 10 nucleotides matching TRBD2. In germline, CDR1 is MDHEN, CDR2 SYDVKM. The CDR3 extends over 17 amino acids. V gave up 6 bases and J gave up 4 bases; unmatched junction bases: 14. CDR3 sequence reads: CASSTGTSVPPSETQYF. The CDR3 nucleotides are TGTGCCAGCAGCACAGGGACTAGCGTTCCTCCCTCAGAGACCCAGTACTTC.

Ten or more counts support this clonotype. The chain couples TRBV11-2 to TRBJ2-3; 11 bases fit TRBD2. The germline V gene encodes CDR1 SGHAT and CDR2 FQNNGV. This CDR3 spans 16 amino acids. V lost 4 bases, J lost 2 bases, and 5 bases stayed unmatched. Here the CDR3 reads CASSSRLAGTTDTQYF. The CDR3 DNA reads TGTGCCAGCAGCTCCCGACTAGCGGGGACCACAGATACGCAGTATTTT.

The gene calls are TRBV9 and TRBJ2-7; a weak D match, TRBD1 (6 bases). CDR3 size: 13 residues. Trimming removed 4 bases from V and 3 bases from J, with 11 bases in between. The germline V gene has CDR1 SGDLS and CDR2 YYNGEE. Written as DNA, the CDR3 is TGTGCCAGCAGCCCCTCGGGACACTACGAGCAGTACTTC. This encodes CASSPSGHYEQYF.

This clonotype was detected ten times or more. This rearrangement joins TRBV28 to TRBJ2-1; 12 positions match TRBD2. Germline loops: CDR1 MDHEN, CDR2 SYDVKM. Unmatched junction bases numbered 3, after V lost 8 bases and J lost 4 bases. This CDR3 region has 14 residues. The CDR3: CASGGLAGYNEQFF. The DNA for the CDR3 is TGTGCCAGCGGCGGACTAGCGGGATACAATGAGCAGTTCTTC.

This clonotype was seen at least ten times. V is TRBV6-1 and J is TRBJ2-7; 7 nucleotides agree with TRBD1. The CDR3 length is 15 residues. The V and J ends lost 5 bases and 3 bases, in that order; junction bases with no gene match: 10. CDR1 is MNHNS, CDR2 SASEGT, per germline. CDR3 sequence reads: CASSLGTATYYEQYF. The CDR3 DNA reads TGTGCCAGCAGTCTGGGGACAGCAACCTACTACGAGCAGTACTTC.

This sequence joins TRBV25-1 and TRBJ2-3; D gene unclear. Trimming removed 3 bases at V and 0 bases at J, with 7 bases between. CDR3 length: 14 amino acids. Germline values: CDR1 MGHDK, CDR2 SYGVNS. CDR3 nucleotides: TGTGCCAGCAGTGACCCGCCGAGCACAGATACGCAGTATTTT. Its translation: CASSDPPSTDTQYF.

This clonotype was observed many times. V gene TRBV12-3 or TRBV12-4 combines with J gene TRBJ2-1; D assignment may be TRBD1 or TRBD2 (5 bases each). The CDR3 has 14 amino acids. V was cut by 7 bases and J by 4 bases, with 14 bases left in between. In DNA form, the CDR3 reads TGTGCCAGCATCTTACGGGACGGATACAATGAGCAGTTCTTC. Protein sequence: CASILRDGYNEQFF.

This clonotype has ten or more counts. This chain connects TRBV28 to TRBJ1-1; D ambiguous. CDR3 length: 12 amino acids. V was shortened by 10 bases and J by 0 bases, with 9 bases between the two germline ends. CDR1 and CDR2 from the germline V gene are MDHEN and SYDVKM. CDR3 sequence: CATLVMNTEAFF. In DNA, the CDR3 is TGTGCCACCCTGGTGATGAACACTGAAGCTTTCTTT.

The chain employs TRBV7-3 and TRBJ2-1; either TRBD1 or TRBD2 may supply D (5 bases each). Trimming shortened V by 3 bases and J by 5 bases, and 8 bases separated the two germline ends. The CDR3 contains 13 residues. Germline V gene data show CDR1 as SGHTA and CDR2 as FQGTGA. CDR3 DNA: TGTGCCAGCAGCTTCGGGACGAACAATGAGCAGTTCTTC. It translates to CASSFGTNNEQFF.

This clonotype was observed a few times. The CDR3 region has the DNA TGTGCCAGCAGCCAAAGGGGGGCCTATGGCTACACCTTC. It encodes CASSQRGAYGYTF. The chain carries TRBV3-1 and TRBJ1-2; TRBD1 might be the D (6 bases). Trimming pared 2 bases from V and 4 bases from J, leaving 8 bases between. Germline V gene sequence: CDR1 LGHDT, CDR2 YNNKEL (reference sequence). The CDR3 totals 13 residues.

The chain is built from TRBV20-1 and TRBJ2-3; no clear D. This CDR3 comprises 12 residues. In germline, CDR1 is DFQATT, CDR2 SNEGSKA (reference sequence). V was clipped by 0 bases and J by 6 bases, with 7 bases between them. CDR3 loop: CSARDRLDTQYF. CDR3 DNA: TGCAGTGCTAGAGATAGGCTGGATACGCAGTATTTT.

At least ten counts were recorded for this clonotype. The rearrangement uses TRBV3-1 and TRBJ2-3, with D unresolved. The CDR3 is 14 residues long. Germline V gene lookup returns CDR1 LGHDT and CDR2 YNNKEL (reference sequence). Trimming shortened V by 3 bases and J by 5 bases, and 12 bases separated the two germline ends. CDR3 in amino acids: CASSQYKGRDTQYF. The CDR3 nucleotides are TGTGCCAGCAGCCAGTACAAAGGTAGAGATACGCAGTATTTT.

In this sample, this clonotype turned up a few times. The chain employs TRBV7-9 and TRBJ2-4; possibly TRBD1 or TRBD2 for D (7 bases each). This CDR3 is 13 amino acids long. Trimming pared 5 bases from V and 8 bases from J, leaving 13 bases between. Germline CDR1 reads SEHNR; CDR2 reads FQNEAQ (reference sequence). The CDR3 nucleotides read TGTGCCAGCAGCGGCAGGGGGGGGGACATTCAGTACTTC. Translating gives CASSGRGGDIQYF.